This record looks at one T cell receptor (beta chain) sequence and its context. Per the study methods: It was from reference gene primer amplification that nucleated cell counts were estimated. Clones were read by immunoSEQ multiplex PCR, and TCRdb kept only the in-frame ones, dropping some. V, J and clone size were drawn from that table, and D and trimming were deduced from the DNA. The sample holds 250,000 to 300,000 clones, approximately 90% seen once. This sample is drawn from a study of blood T cell repertoires in COVID-19. Study context: Sites across the United States, Italy and Spain contributed samples from acute and convalescent COVID-19.

This CDR3 has 19 residues. The V segment lost 2 bases and the J segment 4 bases; nucleotides outside the gene matches: 19. From germline, CDR1 is PRHDT and CDR2 FYEKMQ (reference sequence). Recruits, aged roughly 18 to 89 years, lived in approximately 26 US areas. Two negative PCRs, clearance, or symptom resolution had been documented for recovered Cohort 3 donors. The genes are TRBV13 and TRBJ2-7; 8 bases are a match to TRBD1. This receptor was obtained from a man between 18 and 35 years old who had recovered from COVID-19. The sequenced sample consisted of PBMCs or T cells enriched from blood (not recorded which). CDR3 loop: CASSLFGDQGTGRAYEQYF. CDR3 in DNA: TGTGCCAGCAGCTTATTTGGCGACCAGGGGACAGGTAGGGCTTACGAGCAGTACTTC.